This T cell receptor beta chain was identified during a study of T cells expressing NK-cell markers. Study summary: The study drew TCR beta repertoires from sorted CD3+CD56+NKG2C+, CD3+CD56+NKG2C- and CD3+CD56-NKG2C+ T cells. One of eight sequenced donors was HCMV-seronegative; the other seven were seropositive.

CDR3 size: 14 residues. TCRdb reprocessed the 5' RACE reads; each CDR3 protein has one entry and no DNA is given. This sample's table has a few hundred thousand distinct CDR3 sequences. The sequencing sample was made of blood T cells: a sorted CD56 or NKG2C T cell subset, CD4+ or CD8+ T cells, or bulk PBMC T cells (not recorded which). The sequence derives from a woman aged 45-59 years in good health. The chain is built from TRBV12-3 or TRBV12-4 and TRBJ1-2; TCRdb's D gene call, TRBD1, goes unchecked for lack of DNA. CDR3 region: CASRQTAVWDGYTF.